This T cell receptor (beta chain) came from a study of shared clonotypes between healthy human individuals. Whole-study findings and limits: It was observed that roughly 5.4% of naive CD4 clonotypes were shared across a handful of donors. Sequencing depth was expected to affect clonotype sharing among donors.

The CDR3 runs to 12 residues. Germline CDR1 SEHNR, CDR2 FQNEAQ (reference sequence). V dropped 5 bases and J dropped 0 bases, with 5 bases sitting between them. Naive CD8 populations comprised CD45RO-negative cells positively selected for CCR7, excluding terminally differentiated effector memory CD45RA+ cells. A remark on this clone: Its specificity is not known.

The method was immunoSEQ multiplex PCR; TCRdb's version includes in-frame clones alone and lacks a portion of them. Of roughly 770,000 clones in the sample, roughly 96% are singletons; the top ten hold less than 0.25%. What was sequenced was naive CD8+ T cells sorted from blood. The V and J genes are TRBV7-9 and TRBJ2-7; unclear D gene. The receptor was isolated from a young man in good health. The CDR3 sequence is CASSTGSYEQYF. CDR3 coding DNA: TGTGCCAGCAGCACGGGCTCCTACGAGCAGTACTTC.